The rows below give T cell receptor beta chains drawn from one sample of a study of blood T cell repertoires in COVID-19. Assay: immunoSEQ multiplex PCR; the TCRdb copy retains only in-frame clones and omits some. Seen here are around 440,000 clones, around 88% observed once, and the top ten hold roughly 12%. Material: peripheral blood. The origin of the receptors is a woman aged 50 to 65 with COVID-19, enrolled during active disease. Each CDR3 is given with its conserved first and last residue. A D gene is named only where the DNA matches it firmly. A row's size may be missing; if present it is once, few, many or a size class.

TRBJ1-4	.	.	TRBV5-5	TGTGCCAGCAGCTTGGGAGGGGGTTCCAACGAAAAACTGTTTTTT	CASSLGGGSNEKLFF
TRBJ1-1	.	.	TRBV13	TGTGCCAGCAGCTTAGGCGGGGGGCAGGGATTCACCTTCTTT	CASSLGGGQGFTFF
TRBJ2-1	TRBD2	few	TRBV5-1	TGCGCCAGCAGCTCCACCCCTAGCGGGGGGGCGGGAAATGAGCAGTTCTTC	CASSSTPSGGAGNEQFF
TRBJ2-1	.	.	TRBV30	TGTGCCTGGATATCCTTCCCGGGAATTTACAATGAGCAGTTCTTC	CAWISFPGIYNEQFF
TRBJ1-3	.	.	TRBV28	TGTGCCAGCAATCGCGGACAGTCCCCTGGAAACACCATATATTTT	CASNRGQSPGNTIYF
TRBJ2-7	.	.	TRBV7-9	TGTGCCAGCAGCGGAGGCGGCGGCCCCTACGAGCAGTACTTC	CASSGGGGPYEQYF
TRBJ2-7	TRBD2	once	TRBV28	TGTGCCAGCAGTTTCTTCACTAGCGGGGTCTACGAGCAGTACTTC	CASSFFTSGVYEQYF
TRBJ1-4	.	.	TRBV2	TGTGCCAGCAGTCCCGGTGCAACTAATGAAAAACTGTTTTTT	CASSPGATNEKLFF
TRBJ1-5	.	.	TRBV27	TGTGCCAGCGGGTCAAACAGGGTCCAGCCCCAGCATTTT	CASGSNRVQPQHF
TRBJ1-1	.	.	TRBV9	TGTGCCAGCAGCGTGTGGGAGATGGGCACTGAAGCTTTCTTT	CASSVWEMGTEAFF
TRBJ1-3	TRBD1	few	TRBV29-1	TGCAGCGGAAGACAGGGTTATGGAGACACCATATATTTT	CSGRQGYGDTIYF
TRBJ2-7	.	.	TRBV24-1	TGTGCCACCAGTGACAGGGACACCCAACGTTCCGGCGAGCAGTACTTC	CATSDRDTQRSGEQYF
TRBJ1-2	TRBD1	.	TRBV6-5	TGTGCCAGCAGTTATACAGGGGCCAATTTCTATGGCTACACCTTC	CASSYTGANFYGYTF
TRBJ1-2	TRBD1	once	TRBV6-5	TGTGCCAGCAGTTCTCCGGGACAGGGCCGCCTATATGGCTACACCTTC	CASSSPGQGRLYGYTF
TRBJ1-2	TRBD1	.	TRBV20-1	TGCAGTGCTAGTCTCCAGGACAGGGGGCTTGGAGGCTACACCTTC	CSASLQDRGLGGYTF
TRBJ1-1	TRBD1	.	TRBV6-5	TGTGCCAGCAGGATGAGGGGGCAATCAGAAGCTTTCTTT	CASRMRGQSEAFF
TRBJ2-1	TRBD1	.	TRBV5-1	TGCGCCAGCAGCCCCCAGGGGGTTGCCTCCTACAATGAGCAGTTCTTC	CASSPQGVASYNEQFF
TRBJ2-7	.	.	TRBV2	TGTGCCAGCAGTACTGGACTCCCCTACGAGCAGTACTTC	CASSTGLPYEQYF
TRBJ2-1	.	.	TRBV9	TGTGCCAGCAGCACCCGCGGCCAGGGATCCTACAATGAGCAGTTCTTC	CASSTRGQGSYNEQFF
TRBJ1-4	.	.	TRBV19	TGTGCCAGTAGCGTAACAGTCCTTAATGAAAAACTGTTTTTT	CASSVTVLNEKLFF
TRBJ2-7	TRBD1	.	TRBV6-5	TGTGCCAGCAGTTTCGGACAGGCGGGCTACGAGCAGTACTTC	CASSFGQAGYEQYF
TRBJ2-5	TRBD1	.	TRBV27	TGTGCCAGCAGTTTCGACAGGGGTTACCAAGAGACCCAGTACTTC	CASSFDRGYQETQYF
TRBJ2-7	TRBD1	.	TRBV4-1	TGCGCCAGCAGCCAAGTGGAGGGACAGGGACACGAGCAGTACTTC	CASSQVEGQGHEQYF
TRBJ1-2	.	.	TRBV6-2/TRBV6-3	TGTGCCAGCAGTTACTCCCCGACAGGAAATCAGGGCACCTTC	CASSYSPTGNQGTF
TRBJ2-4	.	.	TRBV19	TGTGCCAGTAGTATTACTGGGGCTGGGGCCAAAAACATTCAGTACTTC	CASSITGAGAKNIQYF
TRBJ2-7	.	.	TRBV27	TGTGCCAGCAGTTTATGGGGGGACGAGCAGTACTTC	CASSLWGDEQYF
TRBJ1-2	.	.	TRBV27	TGTGCCAGCAGCCCCGGGGGGCTGGGCTATGGCTACACCTTC	CASSPGGLGYGYTF
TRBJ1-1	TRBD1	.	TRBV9	TGTGCCAGCAGCGTAGCTGGGCAGGGGGCATTCACTGAAGCTTTCTTT	CASSVAGQGAFTEAFF
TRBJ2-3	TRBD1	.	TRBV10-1	TGCGCCAGCAGTGAGTCTAGGGGGCTTGGGAGCACAGATACGCAGTATTTT	CASSESRGLGSTDTQYF
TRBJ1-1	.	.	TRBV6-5	TGTGCCAGCAGTTACTCCCCAGCGATGAACACTGAAGCTTTCTTT	CASSYSPAMNTEAFF
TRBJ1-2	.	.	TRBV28	TGTGCCAGCAGTGAGAGGCACTATGGCTACACCTTC	CASSERHYGYTF
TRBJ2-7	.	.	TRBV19	TGTGCCAGTAGTATTGGACAGTTTGGCGAGCAGTACTTC	CASSIGQFGEQYF
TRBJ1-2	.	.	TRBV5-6	TGTGCCAGCAGCCAGACAGGCATCGTGAACTATGGCTACACCTTC	CASSQTGIVNYGYTF
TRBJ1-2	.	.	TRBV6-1	TGTGCCAGCAGTGAAGTTAGTTTAGCAGGGCGCGGAGCTAACTATGGCTACACCTTC	CASSEVSLAGRGANYGYTF
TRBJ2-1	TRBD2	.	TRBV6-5	TGTGCCAGCAGGGGAACGGGACTAGCATACAATGAGCAGTTCTTC	CASRGTGLAYNEQFF
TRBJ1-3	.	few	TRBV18	TGTGCCAGCTCACCACCCCGAGAGGGGGACACCATATATTTT	CASSPPREGDTIYF
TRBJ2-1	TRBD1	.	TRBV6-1	TGTGCCAGCAGCGAAAGGGGGACAGGCCGGCCTGATGAGCAGTTCTTC	CASSERGTGRPDEQFF
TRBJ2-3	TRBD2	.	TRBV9	TGTGCCAGCAGCGTAAGCGGGGCCACAGATACGCAGTATTTT	CASSVSGATDTQYF
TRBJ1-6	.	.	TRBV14	TGTGCCAGCAGTATCGGTTTCTCCTATAATTCACCCCTCCACTTT	CASSIGFSYNSPLHF
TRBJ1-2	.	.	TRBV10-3	TGTGCCATCAGTGATATTGGGCGGGGACGATATGGCTACACCTTC	CAISDIGRGRYGYTF
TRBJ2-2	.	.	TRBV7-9	TGTGCCAGCAGCTTACAGGCAACCGGGGAGCTGTTTTTT	CASSLQATGELFF
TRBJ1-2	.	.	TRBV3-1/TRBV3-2	TGTGCCAGCAGCCAAGATAGGCAGGGCTATGGCTACACCTTC	CASSQDRQGYGYTF
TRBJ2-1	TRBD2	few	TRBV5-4	TGTGCCAGCAGCCCGTCAACTAGCGGGGGGTTCGATGAGCAGTTCTTC	CASSPSTSGGFDEQFF
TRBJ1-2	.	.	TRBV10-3	TGTGCCATCAGTACTAAGGGGGACTATGGCTACACCTTC	CAISTKGDYGYTF
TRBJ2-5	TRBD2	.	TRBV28	TGTGCCAGCAGTTTAATTACGGCGGGGGGGGGACTGTATGCGGCCCAGTACTTC	CASSLITAGGGLYAAQYF
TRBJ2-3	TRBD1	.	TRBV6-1	TGTGCCAGCAGTGAAGGACAGGGGGTTGGGGATACGCAGTATTTT	CASSEGQGVGDTQYF
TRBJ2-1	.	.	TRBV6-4	TGTGCCAGCAGTGACGAGCACCGAGGGAGGAATGAGCAGTTCTTC	CASSDEHRGRNEQFF
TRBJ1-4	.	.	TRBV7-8	TGTGCCAGCAGCTTGACAGGAAGGGTTGATGAAAAACTGTTTTTT	CASSLTGRVDEKLFF
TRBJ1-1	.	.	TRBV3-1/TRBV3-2	TGTGCCAGCAGCCAAGATCTACGGGGAGGCACTGAAGCTTTCTTT	CASSQDLRGGTEAFF
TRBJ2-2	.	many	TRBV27	TGTGCCAGCAGTTTCTCAGGGATCGCCGGGGAGCTGTTTTTT	CASSFSGIAGELFF
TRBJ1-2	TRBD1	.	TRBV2	TGTGCCAGCAGCGAGGGGGCGAGGGACTATGGCTACACCTTC	CASSEGARDYGYTF
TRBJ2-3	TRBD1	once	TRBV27	TGTGCCAGCAGTCCTCGGACAGGGGGCGCAGATACGCAGTATTTT	CASSPRTGGADTQYF
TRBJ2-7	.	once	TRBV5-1	TGCGCCAGCAGCTTGGCCAAGACAGGCAGCTCCTACGAGCAGTACTTC	CASSLAKTGSSYEQYF
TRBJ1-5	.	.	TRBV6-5	TGTGCCAGCCGGTCCCCAGGGTTCAATCAGCCCCAGCATTTT	CASRSPGFNQPQHF
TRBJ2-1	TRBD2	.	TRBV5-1	TGCGCCAGCAGCGCCTATCCGACTAGCGCGGACTACAATGAGCAGTTCTTC	CASSAYPTSADYNEQFF